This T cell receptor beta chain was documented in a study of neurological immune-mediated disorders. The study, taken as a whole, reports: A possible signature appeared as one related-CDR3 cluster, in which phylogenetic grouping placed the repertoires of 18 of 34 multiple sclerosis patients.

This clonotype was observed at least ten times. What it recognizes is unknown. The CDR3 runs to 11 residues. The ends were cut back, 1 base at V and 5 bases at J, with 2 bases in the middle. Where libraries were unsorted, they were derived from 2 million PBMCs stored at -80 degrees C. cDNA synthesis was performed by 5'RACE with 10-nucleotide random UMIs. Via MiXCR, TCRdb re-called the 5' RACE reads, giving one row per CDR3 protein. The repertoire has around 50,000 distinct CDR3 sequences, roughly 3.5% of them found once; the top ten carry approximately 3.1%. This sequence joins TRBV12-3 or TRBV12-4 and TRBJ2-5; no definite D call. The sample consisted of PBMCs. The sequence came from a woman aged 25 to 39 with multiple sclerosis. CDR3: CASSLDETQYF. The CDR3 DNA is TGTGCCAGCAGTTTAGATGAGACCCAGTACTTC.